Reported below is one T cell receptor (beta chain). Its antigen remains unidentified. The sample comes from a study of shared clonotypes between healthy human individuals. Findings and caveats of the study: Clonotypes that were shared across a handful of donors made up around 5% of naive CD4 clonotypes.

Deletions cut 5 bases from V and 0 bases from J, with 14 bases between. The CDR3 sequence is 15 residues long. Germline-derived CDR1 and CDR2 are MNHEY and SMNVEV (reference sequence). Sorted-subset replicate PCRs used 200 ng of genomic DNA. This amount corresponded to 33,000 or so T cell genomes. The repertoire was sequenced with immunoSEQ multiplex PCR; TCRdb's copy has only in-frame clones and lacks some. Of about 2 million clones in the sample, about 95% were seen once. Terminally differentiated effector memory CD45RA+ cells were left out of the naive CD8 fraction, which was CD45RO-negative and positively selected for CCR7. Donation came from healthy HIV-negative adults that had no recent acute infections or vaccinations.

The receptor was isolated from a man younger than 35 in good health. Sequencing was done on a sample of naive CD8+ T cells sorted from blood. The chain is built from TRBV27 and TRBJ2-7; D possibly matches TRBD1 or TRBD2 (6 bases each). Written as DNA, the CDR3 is TGTGCCAGCAGTCCTTTTGAGGGGGGCTCCTACGAGCAGTACTTC. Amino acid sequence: CASSPFEGGSYEQYF.